These 27 T cell receptor beta chains originate from one sample sequenced in a study of blood T cell repertoires in COVID-19. Here immunoSEQ multiplex PCR was the method, and the copy in TCRdb shows in-frame clones only, minus some. In the table there are about 150,000 clones, approximately 91% of which are singletons. Sequenced material: peripheral blood. These receptors originate from a man aged 18 to 30 with COVID-19, enrolled during active disease.

V and J are TRBV20-1 and TRBJ2-2, with 9 bases identical to TRBD2. The CDR3 is 16 residues long. CDR1 DFQATT and CDR2 SNEGSKA come from the germline V gene (reference sequence). Trimming at V came to 3 bases and at J to 2 bases, leaving 7 bases not matched to a gene. As DNA, the CDR3 is TGCAGTGCTAGTCCCACGACTAGCGGCAACACCGGGGAGCTGTTTTTT. Amino acid sequence: CSASPTTSGNTGELFF.

This sequence joins TRBV19 and TRBJ1-4, with unresolved D. Deletions cut 1 base from V and 5 bases from J, with 8 bases between. The V gene's germline CDR1 is LNHDA and CDR2 SQIVND (reference sequence). This CDR3 is 14 amino acids long. CDR3 in DNA: TGTGCCAGTAGTATAGGAGGCAAGAATGAAAAACTGTTTTTT. This sequence encodes CASSIGGKNEKLFF.

The chain employs TRBV18 and TRBJ1-2; no reliable D call. V lost 2 bases and J 4 bases, leaving 11 bases between the germline ends. The CDR3 has 14 amino acids. CDR1 is KGHSH and CDR2 is LQKENI in the germline V gene. The CDR3 spells CASSPGTALYGYTF. CDR3 DNA: TGTGCCAGCTCACCAGGTACAGCACTCTATGGCTACACCTTC.

CDR3 protein: CASSPGPTGEQGKMTGFYEQYF. CDR3 in DNA: TGTGCCAGCAGCCCTGGACCTACAGGGGAACAGGGGAAAATGACTGGGTTCTACGAGCAGTACTTC. The chain is built from TRBV28 and TRBJ2-7; TRBD1 matches at 7 bases. With V trimmed by 6 bases and J by 3 bases, 32 bases remained unmatched. The CDR3 sequence is 22 residues long. Germline-derived CDR1 and CDR2 are MDHEN and SYDVKM.

V usage is TRBV28 and J usage is TRBJ1-5, with a tentative D call TRBD1 (6 bases). From germline, CDR1 is MDHEN and CDR2 SYDVKM. The CDR3 sequence is 13 residues long. Trimming shortened V by 3 bases and J by 7 bases, and 10 bases separated the two germline ends. This CDR3 reads CASSLQGRQPQHF. CDR3 in DNA: TGTGCCAGCAGTTTGCAGGGGCGGCAGCCCCAGCATTTT. The whole variable domain, filled in from reference TRBV28 and TRBJ1-5, reads DVKVTQSSRYLVKRTGEKVFLECVQDMDHENMFWYRQDPGLGLRLIYFSYDVKMKEKGDIPEGYSVSREKKERFSLILESASTNQTSMYLCASSLQGRQPQHFGDGTRLSIL.

This chain joins TRBV5-1 and TRBJ2-3; TRBD1 matches 7 bases. This CDR3 spans 14 amino acids. Germline V lookup: CDR1 SGHRS, CDR2 YFSETQ. V gave up 5 bases and J gave up 0 bases; unmatched junction bases: 3. CDR3: CASSPGQSTDTQYF. Written as DNA, the CDR3 is TGCGCCAGCAGTCCGGGACAGAGCACAGATACGCAGTATTTT.

As to this clone: This specimen includes other DNA sequences encoding the same CDR3. The J gene is TRBJ2-1, the V gene TRBV9; 7 bases line up with TRBD2. The CDR3 runs 14 residues. V lost 4 bases, J lost 2 bases, and 3 bases stayed unmatched. In germline, CDR1 is SGDLS, CDR2 YYNGEE. CDR3: CASSTSGTYNEQFF. As DNA, the CDR3 is TGTGCCAGCAGCACAAGCGGGACCTACAATGAGCAGTTCTTC.

The chain employs TRBV5-6 and TRBJ2-7, with no clear D. The CDR3 is made up of 12 amino acids. Per germline, CDR1 SGHDT and CDR2 YYEEEE. Trimming took off 6 bases at V and 4 bases at J, with 11 bases between the two ends. The CDR3: CASTSGVYEQYF. CDR3 bases: TGTGCCAGCACCTCTGGAGTGTACGAGCAGTACTTC.

This clone has a single count. One end of the junction does not line up with germline, which may come from a read error. The chain carries TRBV30 and TRBJ1-4; D is perhaps TRBD1 (6 bases). Germline values: CDR1 GTSNPN, CDR2 SVGIG (reference sequence). The CDR3 runs to 11 residues. The CDR3 sequence: CAWSGQEKLLF. The CDR3 bases are TGTGCCTGGAGTGGACAGGAAAAACTGCTTTTT.

The chain employs TRBV15 and TRBJ2-7; 7 nucleotides line up with TRBD2. The CDR3 covers 13 residues. From germline, CDR1 is LNHNV and CDR2 YYDKDF (reference sequence). The trim removed 5 bases at V and 2 bases at J, leaving 3 bases unmatched. The CDR3 DNA sequence: TGTGCCACCAGCCCGGGACTAACCTACGAGCAGTACTTC. Protein: CATSPGLTYEQYF. Based on the CDR3 plus reference TRBV15 and TRBJ2-7, the full variable domain is DAMVIQNPRYQVTQFGKPVTLSCSQTLNHNVMYWYQQKSSQAPKLLFHYYDKDFNNEADTPDNFQSRRPNTSFCFLDIRSPGLGDTAMYLCATSPGLTYEQYFGPGTRLTVT.

This clone was observed once. The chain employs TRBV16 and TRBJ2-1; TRBD2 matches 11 bases. The CDR3 has 15 amino acids. Germline CDR1 and CDR2: KGHSY and FQNENV. Unmatched junction bases numbered 4, after V lost 3 bases and J lost 6 bases. The CDR3 nucleotides are TGTGCCAGCAGCCATGAGACTAGCGGGACCAATGAGCAGTTCTTC. This sequence encodes CASSHETSGTNEQFF.

The sample holds one count of this clone. This chain connects TRBV7-2 to TRBJ2-7, with TRBD2 identical over 11 bases. Germline CDR1 reads SGHTA; CDR2 reads FQGNSA. Losses at the gene ends were 0 bases for V and 0 bases for J; bases not matched to a gene: 4. This CDR3 has 17 residues. This chain's CDR3 is CASSLAGLADSSYEQYF. CDR3 in DNA: TGTGCCAGCAGCTTAGCGGGACTAGCGGATAGCTCCTACGAGCAGTACTTC.

The rearrangement uses TRBV23-1 and TRBJ2-3, with TRBD2 as a possible D gene (6 bases). TRBV23-1 is an open reading frame whose function is uncertain. The CDR3 has 18 residues. Deletions cut 3 bases from V and 0 bases from J, with 19 bases between. The CDR3 loop reads CASSQFVVAEASTDTQYF. CDR3 in DNA: TGCGCCAGCAGTCAGTTCGTCGTAGCGGAGGCAAGCACAGATACGCAGTATTTT.

CDR3 sequence: CASSLGRVRDYNEQFF. The CDR3 DNA reads TGTGCCAGCAGCTTAGGGAGGGTTCGCGACTACAATGAGCAGTTCTTC. The chain joins TRBV7-9 to TRBJ2-1; tentative D call: TRBD2 (6 bases). The ends were cut back, 1 base at V and 3 bases at J, with 13 bases in the middle. This CDR3 region has 16 residues. Germline lookup yields CDR1 SEHNR and CDR2 FQNEAQ (reference sequence).

The chain combines TRBV19 with TRBJ2-7, with D perhaps TRBD1 (6 bases). Germline CDR1 LNHDA, CDR2 SQIVND (reference sequence). The CDR3 extends over 14 amino acids. The V gene lost 4 bases and the J gene lost 0 bases, with 10 bases spanning the gap. The CDR3 loop reads CASSSRDTSYEQYF. Here the CDR3 DNA reads TGTGCCAGTAGTAGCCGGGACACCTCCTACGAGCAGTACTTC.

The genes are TRBV7-3 and TRBJ2-2; TRBD2 aligns across 8 bases. The CDR3 spans 15 residues. The germline V gene has CDR1 SGHTA and CDR2 FQGTGA. Trimming at V came to 3 bases and at J to 4 bases, leaving 4 bases not matched to a gene. CDR3 bases: TGTGCCAGCAGCTTTATCGCGGGGGGCACCGGGGAGCTGTTTTTT. It codes for CASSFIAGGTGELFF.

The rearrangement joins TRBV7-3 to TRBJ2-7; 7 positions match TRBD1. CDR1 SGHTA and CDR2 FQGTGA come from the germline V gene. The CDR3 consists of 15 residues. Trimming cost V 2 bases and J 0 bases; bases outside gene matches: 4. CDR3 sequence: CASSLLQGSSYEQYF. The CDR3, as DNA: TGTGCCAGCAGCTTATTACAGGGGAGCTCCTACGAGCAGTACTTC.

This rearrangement joins TRBV5-1 to TRBJ2-3; 12 positions match TRBD2. Germline V gene data show CDR1 as SGHRS and CDR2 as YFSETQ. The CDR3 runs 16 residues. The junction had 5 bases not matched to a gene; V was cut back by 4 bases and J by 2 bases. CDR3 sequence reads: CASSPRTSGNTDTQYF. The CDR3 DNA follows: TGCGCCAGCAGCCCCAGGACTAGCGGGAACACAGATACGCAGTATTTT.

The genes are TRBV28 and TRBJ2-7; 10 positions agree with TRBD2. Germline V gene sequence: CDR1 MDHEN, CDR2 SYDVKM. This CDR3 has 16 amino acids. Germline trimming cut 5 bases from V and 1 base from J; bases unmatched to any gene: 8. The CDR3 sequence is CASSVFWTSGSYEQYF. The CDR3 DNA sequence: TGTGCCAGCAGTGTCTTCTGGACTAGCGGATCCTACGAGCAGTACTTC.

This sequence joins TRBV7-9 and TRBJ1-2, with no clear D. Trimming cost V 5 bases and J 7 bases, with 20 bases left between them. The germline gives CDR1 SEHNR, CDR2 FQNEAQ (reference sequence). The CDR3 is 15 amino acids. CDR3 region: CASSTSTGRVIGYTF. DNA of the CDR3: TGTGCCAGCAGCACCTCGACGGGAAGAGTTATTGGCTACACCTTC.

This CDR3 reads CASSLGGLAGFVLDVEQFF. As DNA, the CDR3 is TGTGCCAGCAGTTTAGGAGGACTAGCGGGTTTCGTGTTGGATGTTGAGCAGTTCTTC. The V gene is TRBV28, the J gene TRBJ2-1; 11 nucleotides line up with TRBD2. J gave up 9 bases and V 2 bases, and 18 bases lay outside the gene matches. The CDR3 consists of 19 residues. Germline V CDR1 and CDR2: MDHEN, SYDVKM.

Concerning this clone itself: An end of the junction does not agree with germline; a read error may underlie this. This chain uses TRBV7-2 with TRBJ1-4; TRBD1 might be the D (6 bases). Per the germline V gene, CDR1 is SGHTA and CDR2 is FQGNSA. The CDR3 sequence is 12 residues long. The CDR3 sequence: CASSSDRQKLLF. The CDR3 DNA reads TGTGCCAGCAGCTCCGACAGGCAAAAACTGCTTTTT.

V gene TRBV27 combines with J gene TRBJ2-7, with 8 bases fitting TRBD1. The V and J ends lost 1 base and 2 bases, in that order; junction bases with no gene match: 4. The germline V gene encodes CDR1 MNHEY and CDR2 SMNVEV (reference sequence). The CDR3 extends over 15 amino acids. The CDR3 DNA reads TGTGCCAGCAGTTTATTAACAGGGGGGCCCTACGAGCAGTACTTC. This encodes CASSLLTGGPYEQYF.

This chain connects TRBV20-1 to TRBJ2-7; TRBD1 matches 7 bases. The CDR3 runs to 15 residues. Per germline, CDR1 DFQATT and CDR2 SNEGSKA (reference sequence). The ends lost 3 bases at V and 1 base at J; junction bases unmatched: 9. The CDR3 nucleotides read TGCAGTGCTAGTGGGGGACAGTTTTTATCCTACGAGCAGTACTTC. Encoded protein: CSASGGQFLSYEQYF.

V is TRBV6-5 and J is TRBJ1-2; D is undetermined. The V gene lost 1 base and the J gene lost 6 bases, with 6 bases spanning the gap. This CDR3 has 12 residues. Germline V CDR1 and CDR2: MNHEY, SVGAGI. CDR3: CASSYYMDGYTF. CDR3 coding DNA: TGTGCCAGCAGTTACTACATGGATGGCTACACCTTC.

V and J are TRBV28 and TRBJ2-1, with 9 bases that match TRBD2. V was pared by 1 base and J by 7 bases, with 8 bases of the junction left unmatched. The CDR3 runs 16 residues. Germline CDR1 is MDHEN and CDR2 is SYDVKM. The CDR3 reads CASSLFTSGSWNEQFF. The CDR3 nucleotides read TGTGCCAGCAGTTTATTTACTAGCGGGTCCTGGAATGAGCAGTTCTTC.

This sequence joins TRBV4-1 and TRBJ2-2; D uncertain. V lost 1 base to trimming and J lost 0 bases, with 9 bases between them. Germline V gene sequence: CDR1 MGHRA, CDR2 YSYEKL. There are 16 residues in the CDR3. CDR3 amino acids: CASSQAARANTGELFF. CDR3 DNA: TGCGCCAGCAGCCAAGCCGCCCGAGCGAACACCGGGGAGCTGTTTTTT.